The 25 T cell receptor beta chains below all came from one sample that was sequenced in a study of technical replicates of blood from several donors. Profiled with immunoSEQ multiplex PCR; TCRdb holds only in-frame clones, not every one. The sample consists of about 100,000 clones, approximately 94% of them appearing once. The source material was T cells isolated from PBMCs. The receptors originated from a human donor in good health.

This chain links TRBV7-2 with TRBJ2-7; TRBD1 matches 9 bases. With 4 bases clipped from V and 0 bases from J, the junction kept 4 bases outside the gene matches. Per the germline V gene, CDR1 is SGHTA and CDR2 is FQGNSA. This CDR3 contains 15 residues. For the CDR3, the DNA is TGTGCCAGCAGCTGGGACAGGGTCAGCTCCTACGAGCAGTACTTC. Amino acids: CASSWDRVSSYEQYF.

V gene TRBV29-1 combines with J gene TRBJ2-7; D not certain. V was cut by 2 bases and J by 4 bases, with 9 bases left in between. The CDR3 totals 12 residues. Germline loops: CDR1 SQVTM, CDR2 ANQGSEA. The CDR3 DNA reads TGCAGCGTTGAATCGCCCGCGTACGAGCAGTACTTC. Protein sequence: CSVESPAYEQYF.

The DNA for the CDR3 is TGTGCCAGCAGTTTTTTCAGGGGTGGCTACGAGCAGTACTTC. As protein: CASSFFRGGYEQYF. The rearrangement links TRBV27 to TRBJ2-7; possible D gene TRBD1, 6 bases. V shed 3 bases and J shed 3 bases, with 12 bases lying between them. CDR3 size: 14 residues. Germline V gives CDR1 MNHEY, CDR2 SMNVEV (reference sequence).

The J gene is TRBJ2-1, the V gene TRBV25-1; TRBD2 aligns across 10 bases. CDR3 length: 17 residues. J lost 10 bases, V lost 4 bases, and 16 bases had no gene match. Germline V lookup: CDR1 MGHDK, CDR2 SYGVNS. This chain's CDR3 is CASSGSVMASGSSEQFF. DNA of the CDR3: TGTGCCAGCAGTGGGTCGGTTATGGCTAGCGGGAGTAGCGAGCAGTTCTTC.

The chain is built from TRBV20-1 and TRBJ1-3; D is unclear. Trimming removed 5 bases from V and 4 bases from J, with 6 bases in between. The CDR3 extends over 11 amino acids. Germline loops: CDR1 DFQATT, CDR2 SNEGSKA (reference sequence). The chain's CDR3 is CSAPSGNTIYF. The CDR3 bases are TGCAGTGCTCCTTCCGGAAACACCATATATTTT.

This clone was counted a single time. The V and J genes are TRBV9 and TRBJ1-1, with TRBD1 identical over 8 bases. In germline, CDR1 is SGDLS, CDR2 YYNGEE. Trimming took 0 bases from V and 7 from J; bases not matched to a gene: 5. The CDR3 sequence is 14 residues long. CDR3 in amino acids: CASSVAGTGVEAFF. The CDR3 nucleotides are TGTGCCAGCAGCGTAGCCGGGACAGGAGTTGAAGCTTTCTTT.

This chain connects TRBV29-1 to TRBJ2-3, with 7 nucleotides matching TRBD1. V was pared by 5 bases and J by 2 bases, with 10 bases of the junction left unmatched. This CDR3 spans 15 amino acids. Looked up from germline, CDR1 is SQVTM and CDR2 is ANQGSEA. CDR3 coding DNA: TGCAGCGTTCGGGTTCGGGGACAGAACACAGATACGCAGTATTTT. It specifies CSVRVRGQNTDTQYF.

The V call is TRBV6-1, the J call TRBJ2-1, with TRBD2 identical over 9 bases. Losses at the gene ends were 4 bases for V and 7 bases for J; bases not matched to a gene: 5. The germline gives CDR1 MNHNS, CDR2 SASEGT. The CDR3 consists of 14 residues. CDR3 residues: CASSGSGSWNEQFF. DNA for the CDR3: TGTGCCAGCAGTGGTAGCGGGAGTTGGAATGAGCAGTTCTTC.

The chain couples TRBV11-2 to TRBJ1-4; 8 bases match TRBD1. This CDR3 comprises 12 residues. The V gene end was trimmed by 5 bases and the J gene end by 15 bases; junction bases not matched to a gene: 8. The germline V gene encodes CDR1 SGHAT and CDR2 FQNNGV. This CDR3 reads CASSVRTGTVFF. The CDR3 region has the DNA TGTGCCAGCAGCGTACGGACAGGGACGGTGTTTTTT.

DNA for the CDR3: TGTGCCTTTCCGGGACAGGACTCAATTTACTATGGCTACACCTTC. This translates into CAFPGQDSIYYGYTF. V is TRBV2 and J is TRBJ1-2; 8 positions agree with TRBD1. Germline V gene lookup returns CDR1 SNHLY and CDR2 FYNNEI. With V trimmed by 11 bases and J by 3 bases, 14 bases remained unmatched. The CDR3 spans 15 residues. Together with reference TRBV2 and TRBJ1-2, the CDR3 gives the full variable domain: EPEVTQTPSHQVTQMGQEVILRCVPISNHLYFYWYRQILGQKVEFLVSFYNNEISEKSEIFDDQFSVERPDGSNFTLKIRSTKLEDSAMYFCAFPGQDSIYYGYTFGSGTRLTVV.

V gene TRBV14 combines with J gene TRBJ1-1; possibly TRBD1 for D (6 bases). The CDR3 is 15 residues long. The V end lost 1 base, the J end lost 5 bases, and 14 bases lay between the germline ends. Germline V gene lookup returns CDR1 SGHDN and CDR2 FVKESK. CDR3 protein: CASSQVRGRGTEAFF. CDR3 nucleotides: TGTGCCAGCAGCCAAGTAAGGGGGAGAGGGACTGAAGCTTTCTTT.

This clone was recorded once. The CDR3: CASTPFSGGYNSPLHF. The CDR3 DNA sequence: TGTGCCAGCACCCCCTTCTCCGGGGGATATAATTCACCCCTCCACTTT. This rearrangement joins TRBV7-9 to TRBJ1-6, with TRBD1 as a possible D gene (5 bases). Germline CDR1 SEHNR, CDR2 FQNEAQ (reference sequence). V was trimmed by 7 bases and J by 4 bases, leaving 17 bases between them. The CDR3 is made up of 16 amino acids.

The chain carries TRBV25-1 and TRBJ2-7, with D tentatively TRBD2 (5 bases). The ends were cut back, 5 bases at V and 4 bases at J, with 21 bases in the middle. The CDR3 has 16 amino acids. CDR1 is MGHDK and CDR2 is SYGVNS in the germline V gene. This CDR3 is CASSNRGLGGKYEQYF. In DNA, the CDR3 is TGTGCCAGCAGTAACCGCGGACTGGGTGGGAAATACGAGCAGTACTTC.

The chain carries TRBV7-9 and TRBJ2-7, with D uncertain. Germline V lookup: CDR1 SEHNR, CDR2 FQNEAQ (reference sequence). The CDR3 is 13 residues long. Trimming pared 1 base from V and 4 bases from J, leaving 8 bases between. DNA of the CDR3: TGTGCCAGCAGCTTAGTATTAGAGTACGAGCAGTACTTC. Amino acid sequence: CASSLVLEYEQYF.

The rearrangement uses TRBV5-4 and TRBJ2-2, with D possibly TRBD2 on 5 matching bases. The V and J ends lost 4 bases and 5 bases respectively, with 18 bases between them. Germline assignment: CDR1 SGHNT and CDR2 YYREEE (reference sequence). The CDR3 is made up of 16 amino acids. The DNA of the CDR3 is TGTGCCAGCAGCCCTATTGGCGGGCAGTCGACCGGGGAGCTGTTTTTT. This sequence encodes CASSPIGGQSTGELFF.

This chain connects TRBV19 to TRBJ2-7, with TRBD1 as a possible D gene (6 bases). V was clipped by 3 bases and J by 2 bases, with 8 bases between them. Germline V gives CDR1 LNHDA, CDR2 SQIVND (reference sequence). The CDR3 runs to 13 residues. The CDR3 DNA reads as TGTGCCAGTAGTATGGCAGGGGCCTACGAGCAGTACTTC. This encodes CASSMAGAYEQYF.

The J gene is TRBJ2-7, the V gene TRBV27, with a weak D call TRBD2 (6 bases). CDR1 and CDR2 from the germline V gene are MNHEY and SMNVEV (reference sequence). This CDR3 has 15 amino acids. V lost 2 bases and J 2 bases, leaving 13 bases between the germline ends. The CDR3 here is CASSLLSTGAYEQYF. The DNA for the CDR3 is TGTGCCAGCAGTTTACTATCGACGGGGGCCTACGAGCAGTACTTC.

The V gene is TRBV6-1, the J gene TRBJ2-7, with TRBD2 identical over 8 bases. CDR1 is MNHNS and CDR2 is SASEGT in the germline V gene. The CDR3 is made up of 16 amino acids. Losses at the gene ends were 2 bases for V and 3 bases for J; bases not matched to a gene: 9. The CDR3 sequence is CASSEWISGADYEQYF. DNA of the CDR3: TGTGCCAGCAGTGAATGGATTAGCGGGGCGGACTACGAGCAGTACTTC.

This chain links TRBV28 with TRBJ2-5, with 9 bases aligning to TRBD2. The CDR3 contains 16 residues. After removal of 6 bases from V and 5 bases from J, the junction contained 13 bases not matched to a gene. Per germline, CDR1 MDHEN and CDR2 SYDVKM. This CDR3 is CASSPTLAGPMETQYF. The CDR3 region has the DNA TGTGCCAGCAGCCCAACCCTAGCGGGACCGATGGAGACCCAGTACTTC.

V usage is TRBV11-1 and J usage is TRBJ1-1; D remains unclear. Trimming stripped 7 bases from V and 5 bases from J, with 17 bases between. The CDR3 contains 14 residues. Germline CDR1 reads SGHAT; CDR2 reads FQDESV (reference sequence). The CDR3 protein is CASKHVGERTEAFF. The CDR3 coding sequence is TGTGCCAGCAAACATGTGGGAGAGCGGACTGAAGCTTTCTTT.

The chain joins TRBV7-6 to TRBJ2-5; D may be TRBD1 (6 bases). Germline V gene lookup returns CDR1 SGHVS and CDR2 FNYEAQ. The V end was cut by 4 bases, the J end by 1 base, with 10 bases between. The CDR3 totals 14 residues. The CDR3, as DNA: TGTGCCAGCAGCTCGAACAGGGCCCAAGAGACCCAGTACTTC. Translated, it gives CASSSNRAQETQYF.

The sample holds one count of this clone. This sequence joins TRBV19 and TRBJ2-7, with 7 bases fitting TRBD1. The germline gives CDR1 LNHDA, CDR2 SQIVND (reference sequence). J gave up 3 bases and V 5 bases, and 10 bases lay outside the gene matches. The CDR3 sequence is 15 residues long. The chain's CDR3 is CASSFSGPGGYEQYF. CDR3 DNA: TGTGCCAGTAGTTTTAGTGGTCCAGGGGGCTACGAGCAGTACTTC.

In this sample, this clone turned up once. The chain has TRBV5-1 and TRBJ1-4, with 9 bases lining up with TRBD1. With 4 bases clipped from V and 4 bases from J, the junction kept 2 bases outside the gene matches. The CDR3 contains 14 residues. Germline V gene sequence: CDR1 SGHRS, CDR2 YFSETQ. Written as DNA, the CDR3 is TGCGCCAGCAGCGGGGGACAGGGTAATGAAAAACTGTTTTTT. Its protein product is CASSGGQGNEKLFF.

V gene TRBV7-8 combines with J gene TRBJ1-2, with TRBD1 matching 7 bases. This CDR3 has 15 amino acids. J gave up 2 bases and V 2 bases, and 5 bases lay outside the gene matches. Per germline, CDR1 SGHVS and CDR2 FQNEAQ. CDR3 nucleotides: TGTGCCAGCAGCTTAACCGGGACAGTCAACTATGGCTACACCTTC. It translates to CASSLTGTVNYGYTF.

V usage is TRBV18 and J usage is TRBJ1-1; TRBD1 might be the D (5 bases). With 5 bases removed from V and 1 base from J, the gap between germline ends came to 8 bases. The CDR3 spans 13 residues. The germline V gene encodes CDR1 KGHSH and CDR2 LQKENI. CDR3 DNA sequence: TGTGCCAGCTCATTACAGGCGAACACTGAAGCTTTCTTT. Translation: CASSLQANTEAFF.